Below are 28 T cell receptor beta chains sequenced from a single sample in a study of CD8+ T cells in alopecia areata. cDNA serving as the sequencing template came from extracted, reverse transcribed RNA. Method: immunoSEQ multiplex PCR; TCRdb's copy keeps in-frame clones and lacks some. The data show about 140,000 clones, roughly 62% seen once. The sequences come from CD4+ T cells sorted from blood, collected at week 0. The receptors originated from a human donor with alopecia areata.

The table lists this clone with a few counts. CDR3 in DNA: TGTGCCAGCAGCCCCCCGGGGGGAGGGGGCGTTAATTCACCCCTCCACTTT. Translated: CASSPPGGGGVNSPLHF. This chain uses TRBV5-4 with TRBJ1-6; TRBD1 aligns across 7 bases. CDR3 size: 17 residues. V gave up 4 bases and J gave up 6 bases; unmatched junction bases: 13. The germline V gene encodes CDR1 SGHNT and CDR2 YYREEE (reference sequence). Full variable domain (remainder filled in from reference TRBV5-4 and TRBJ1-6): ETGVTQSPTHLIKTRGQQVTLRCSSQSGHNTVSWYQQALGQGPQFIFQYYREEENGRGNFPPRFSGLQFPNYSSELNVNALELDDSALYLCASSPPGGGGVNSPLHFGNGTRLTVT.

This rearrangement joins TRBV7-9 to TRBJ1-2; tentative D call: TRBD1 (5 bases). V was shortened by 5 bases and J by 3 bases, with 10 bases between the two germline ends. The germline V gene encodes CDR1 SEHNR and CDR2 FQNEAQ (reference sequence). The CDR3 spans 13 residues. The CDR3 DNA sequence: TGTGCCAGCAGCGCCGGGGGGGACTATGGCTACACCTTC. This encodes CASSAGGDYGYTF.

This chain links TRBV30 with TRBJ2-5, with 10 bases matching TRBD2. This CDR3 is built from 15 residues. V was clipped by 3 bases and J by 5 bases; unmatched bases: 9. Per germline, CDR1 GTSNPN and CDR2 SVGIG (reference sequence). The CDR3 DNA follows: TGTGCCTGGAGGGAACTAGCGGGGTCAATGGAGACCCAGTACTTC. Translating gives CAWRELAGSMETQYF.

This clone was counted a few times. CDR3 sequence (DNA): TGTGCCAGCAGCTTAGCGCTTGGACTCGGGGAGACCCAGTACTTC. It encodes CASSLALGLGETQYF. The rearrangement links TRBV7-2 to TRBJ2-5; maybe TRBD2 (5 bases). This CDR3 has 15 amino acids. The V end was cut by 0 bases, the J end by 5 bases, with 13 bases between. Germline CDR1 is SGHTA and CDR2 is FQGNSA.

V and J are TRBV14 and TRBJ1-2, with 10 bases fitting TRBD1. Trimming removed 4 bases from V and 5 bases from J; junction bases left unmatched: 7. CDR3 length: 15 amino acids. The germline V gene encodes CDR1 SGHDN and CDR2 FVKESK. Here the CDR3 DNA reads TGTGCCAGCAGCCCTGGACAGGGGGAAGGTTATGGCTACACCTTC. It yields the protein CASSPGQGEGYGYTF.

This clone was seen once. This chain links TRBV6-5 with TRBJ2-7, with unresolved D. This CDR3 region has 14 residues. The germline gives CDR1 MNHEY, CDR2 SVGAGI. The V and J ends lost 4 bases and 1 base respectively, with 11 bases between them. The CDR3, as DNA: TGTGCCAGCAGTTCCCTTCCGACGTCCTACGAGCAGTACTTC. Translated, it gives CASSSLPTSYEQYF.

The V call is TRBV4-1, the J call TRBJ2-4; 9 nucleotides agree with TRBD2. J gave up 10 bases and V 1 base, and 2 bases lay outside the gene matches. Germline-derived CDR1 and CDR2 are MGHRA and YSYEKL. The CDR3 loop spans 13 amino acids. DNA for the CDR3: TGCGCCAGCAGCCAAGGCCTAGCGGGGATTCAGTACTTC. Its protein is CASSQGLAGIQYF.

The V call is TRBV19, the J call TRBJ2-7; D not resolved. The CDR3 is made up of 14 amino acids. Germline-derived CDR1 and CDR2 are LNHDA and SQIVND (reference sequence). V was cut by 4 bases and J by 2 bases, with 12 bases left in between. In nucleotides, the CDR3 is TGTGCCAGTAGTACCACATGGACCGCCTACGAGCAGTACTTC. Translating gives CASSTTWTAYEQYF.

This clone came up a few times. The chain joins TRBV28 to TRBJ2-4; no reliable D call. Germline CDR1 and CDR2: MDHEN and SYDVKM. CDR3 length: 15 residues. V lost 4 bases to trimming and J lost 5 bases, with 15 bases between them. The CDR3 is CASSSAGPSQNIQYF. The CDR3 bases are TGTGCCAGCAGTTCCGCCGGGCCCTCTCAAAACATTCAGTACTTC.

The DNA of the CDR3 is TGTGCCTGGAGCGGACTAGCGGGGCCTTCCTACGAGCAGTACTTC. Protein: CAWSGLAGPSYEQYF. V is TRBV30 and J is TRBJ2-7; 12 bases match TRBD2. Trimming cost V 3 bases and J 1 base; bases outside gene matches: 4. Germline assignment: CDR1 GTSNPN and CDR2 SVGIG (reference sequence). The CDR3 contains 15 residues.

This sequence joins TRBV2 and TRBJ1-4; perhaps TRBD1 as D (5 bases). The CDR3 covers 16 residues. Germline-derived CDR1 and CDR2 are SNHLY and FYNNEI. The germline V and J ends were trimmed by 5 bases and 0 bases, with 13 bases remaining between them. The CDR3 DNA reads TGTGCCAGCAGTCCAGCCGGGGCTGCAACTAATGAAAAACTGTTTTTT. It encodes CASSPAGAATNEKLFF.

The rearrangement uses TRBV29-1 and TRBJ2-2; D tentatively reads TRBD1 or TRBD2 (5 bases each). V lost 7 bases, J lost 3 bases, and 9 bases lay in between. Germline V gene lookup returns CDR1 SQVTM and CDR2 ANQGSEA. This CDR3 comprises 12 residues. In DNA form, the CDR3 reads TGCAGCGGGGGACGGGACACCGGGGAGCTGTTTTTT. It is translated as CSGGRDTGELFF.

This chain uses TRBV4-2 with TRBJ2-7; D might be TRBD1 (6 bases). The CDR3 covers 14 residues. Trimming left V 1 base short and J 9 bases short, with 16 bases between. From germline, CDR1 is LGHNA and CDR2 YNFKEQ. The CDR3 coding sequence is TGTGCCAGCAGCCAAGGGACAGCCCACTATGGGCAGTACTTC. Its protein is CASSQGTAHYGQYF.

CDR3 in amino acids: CASSQDPGPYEQYF. The CDR3 bases are TGCGCCAGCAGCCAAGATCCAGGGCCCTACGAGCAGTACTTC. The chain carries TRBV4-1 and TRBJ2-7; D is possibly TRBD1 (5 bases). The CDR3 covers 14 residues. From germline, CDR1 is MGHRA and CDR2 YSYEKL. V was shortened by 0 bases and J by 2 bases, with 8 bases between the two germline ends.

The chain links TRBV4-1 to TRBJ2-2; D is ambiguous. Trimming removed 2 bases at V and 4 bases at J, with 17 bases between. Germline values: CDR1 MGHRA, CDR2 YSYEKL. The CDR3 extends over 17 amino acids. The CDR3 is CASSQSIWASSTGELFF. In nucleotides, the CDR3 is TGCGCCAGCAGCCAATCTATTTGGGCTAGTAGCACCGGGGAGCTGTTTTTT.

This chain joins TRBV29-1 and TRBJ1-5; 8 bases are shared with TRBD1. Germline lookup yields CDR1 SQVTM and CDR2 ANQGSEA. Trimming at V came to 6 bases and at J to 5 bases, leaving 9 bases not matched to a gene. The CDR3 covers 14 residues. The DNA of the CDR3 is TGCAGCGTGATCCTCGGACAGGGCGATCAGCCCCAGCATTTT. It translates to CSVILGQGDQPQHF. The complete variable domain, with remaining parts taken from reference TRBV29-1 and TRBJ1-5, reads SAVISQKPSRDICQRGTSLTIQCQVDSQVTMMFWYRQQPGQSLTLIATANQGSEATYESGFVIDKFPISRPNLTFSTLTVSNMSPEDSSIYLCSVILGQGDQPQHFGDGTRLSIL.

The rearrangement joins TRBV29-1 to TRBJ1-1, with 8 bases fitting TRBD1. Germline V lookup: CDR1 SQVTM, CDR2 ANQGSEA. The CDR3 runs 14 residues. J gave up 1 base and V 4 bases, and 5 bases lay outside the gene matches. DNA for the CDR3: TGCAGCGTTGCGCGGGGGACAGGGAACACTGAAGCTTTCTTT. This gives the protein CSVARGTGNTEAFF.

CDR3 sequence reads: CASSFRQGAEAFF. In DNA, the CDR3 is TGCGCCAGCAGCTTTCGACAGGGCGCTGAAGCTTTCTTT. The chain uses TRBV5-1 and TRBJ1-1; TRBD1 agrees at 7 bases. The CDR3 consists of 13 residues. J lost 6 bases, V lost 2 bases, and 4 bases had no gene match. CDR1 and CDR2 from the germline V gene are SGHRS and YFSETQ.

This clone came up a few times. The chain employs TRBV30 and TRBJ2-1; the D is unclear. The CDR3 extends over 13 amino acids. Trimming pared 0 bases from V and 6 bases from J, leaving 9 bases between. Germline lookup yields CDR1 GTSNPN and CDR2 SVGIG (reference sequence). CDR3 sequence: CAWSVFQLNEQFF. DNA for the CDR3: TGTGCCTGGAGTGTGTTTCAACTCAATGAGCAGTTCTTC.

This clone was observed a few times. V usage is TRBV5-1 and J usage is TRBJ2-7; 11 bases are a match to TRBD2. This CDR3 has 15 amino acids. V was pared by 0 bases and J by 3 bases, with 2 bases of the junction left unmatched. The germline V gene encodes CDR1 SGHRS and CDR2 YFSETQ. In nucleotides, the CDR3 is TGCGCCAGCAGCTTGGCAGGGACTAGCGGCTACGAGCAGTACTTC. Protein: CASSLAGTSGYEQYF.

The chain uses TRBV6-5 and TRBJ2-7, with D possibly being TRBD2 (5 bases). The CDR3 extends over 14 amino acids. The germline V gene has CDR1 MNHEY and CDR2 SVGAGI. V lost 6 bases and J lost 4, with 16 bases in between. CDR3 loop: CASSRVGEVYEQYF. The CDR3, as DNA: TGTGCCAGCAGCCGCGTGGGAGAAGTATACGAGCAGTACTTC.

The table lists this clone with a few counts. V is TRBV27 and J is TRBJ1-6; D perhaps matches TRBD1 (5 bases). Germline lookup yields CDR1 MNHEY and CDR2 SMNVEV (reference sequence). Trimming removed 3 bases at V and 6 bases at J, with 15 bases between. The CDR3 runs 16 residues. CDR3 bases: TGTGCCAGCAGTTTCTTGGGGGGTCGAAGTAATTCACCCCTCCACTTT. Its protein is CASSFLGGRSNSPLHF.

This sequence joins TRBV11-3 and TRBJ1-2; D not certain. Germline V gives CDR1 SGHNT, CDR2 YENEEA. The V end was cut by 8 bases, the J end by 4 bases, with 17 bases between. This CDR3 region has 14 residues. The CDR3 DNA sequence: TGTGCCAGCTCCGCGGCGGGTGTGGGCTATGGCTACACCTTC. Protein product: CASSAAGVGYGYTF.

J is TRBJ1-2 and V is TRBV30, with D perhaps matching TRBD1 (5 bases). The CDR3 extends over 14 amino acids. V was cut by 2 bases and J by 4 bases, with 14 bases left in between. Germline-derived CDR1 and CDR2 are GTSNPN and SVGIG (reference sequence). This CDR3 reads CAWSHPQGGYGYTF. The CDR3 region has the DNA TGTGCCTGGAGTCACCCCCAGGGAGGCTATGGCTACACCTTC.

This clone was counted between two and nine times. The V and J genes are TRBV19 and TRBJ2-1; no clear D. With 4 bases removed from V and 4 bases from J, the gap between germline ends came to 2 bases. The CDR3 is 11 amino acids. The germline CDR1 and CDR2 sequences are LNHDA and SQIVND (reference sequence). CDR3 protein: CASSNYNEQFF. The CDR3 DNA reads TGTGCCAGTAGTAATTACAATGAGCAGTTCTTC.

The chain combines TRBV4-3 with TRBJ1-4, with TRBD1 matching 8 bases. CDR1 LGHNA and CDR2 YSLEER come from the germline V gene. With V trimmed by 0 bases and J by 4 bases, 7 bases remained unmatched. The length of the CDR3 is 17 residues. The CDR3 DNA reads TGCGCCAGCAGCCAAGAAGCGACAGGGGTTAATAATGAAAAACTGTTTTTT. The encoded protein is CASSQEATGVNNEKLFF.

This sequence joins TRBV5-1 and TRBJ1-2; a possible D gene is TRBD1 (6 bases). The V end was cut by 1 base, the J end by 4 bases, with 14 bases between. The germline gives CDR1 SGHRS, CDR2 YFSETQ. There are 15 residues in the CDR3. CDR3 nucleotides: TGCGCCAGCAGCTTGTCTGGGGGCATGGGCTATGGCTACACCTTC. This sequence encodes CASSLSGGMGYGYTF.

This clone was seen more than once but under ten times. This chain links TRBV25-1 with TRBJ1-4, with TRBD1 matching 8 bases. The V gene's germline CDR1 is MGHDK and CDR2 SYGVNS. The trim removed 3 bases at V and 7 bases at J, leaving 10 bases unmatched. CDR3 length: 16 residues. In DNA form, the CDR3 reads TGTGCCAGCAGTGACCCCAGGGGGCGTATCACTGAAAAACTGTTTTTT. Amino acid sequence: CASSDPRGRITEKLFF. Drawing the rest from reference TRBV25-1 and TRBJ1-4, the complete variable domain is EADIYQTPRYLVIGTGKKITLECSQTMGHDKMYWYQQDPGMELHLIHYSYGVNSTEKGDLSSESTVSRIRTEHFPLTLESARPSHTSQYLCASSDPRGRITEKLFFGSGTQLSVL.